Shown below are 18 T cell receptor beta chains from a single sample sequenced in a study of blood T cell repertoires in COVID-19. The method was immunoSEQ multiplex PCR; TCRdb's version includes in-frame clones alone and lacks a portion of them. This table holds under 200,000 clones, 82% found once. The sequenced sample consisted of PBMCs or T cells enriched from blood (not recorded which). The receptor source for this set is a woman in her fifties or sixties with acute COVID-19.

This chain joins TRBV11-2 and TRBJ2-2; possible D gene TRBD1, 5 bases. Between the trimmed V and J ends, which lost 4 bases and 3 bases, there was a span of 9 bases. The CDR3 has 14 amino acids. Per the germline V gene, CDR1 is SGHAT and CDR2 is FQNNGV. This CDR3 reads CASSWVRDTGELFF. The DNA of the CDR3 is TGTGCCAGCAGCTGGGTCAGGGACACCGGGGAGCTGTTTTTT.

The rearrangement joins TRBV29-1 to TRBJ1-1; D is uncertain. Trimming left V 3 bases short and J 1 base short, with 18 bases between. The V gene's germline CDR1 is SQVTM and CDR2 ANQGSEA. The CDR3 covers 16 residues. CDR3 amino acids: CSVDPPSSRGNTEAFF. CDR3 DNA: TGCAGCGTTGACCCACCGAGCAGTCGGGGGAACACTGAAGCTTTCTTT. Full variable domain (missing parts from reference TRBV29-1 and TRBJ1-1): SAVISQKPSRDICQRGTSLTIQCQVDSQVTMMFWYRQQPGQSLTLIATANQGSEATYESGFVIDKFPISRPNLTFSTLTVSNMSPEDSSIYLCSVDPPSSRGNTEAFFGQGTRLTVV.

The chain has TRBV7-2 and TRBJ1-2; no definite D call. The V end was cut by 3 bases, the J end by 7 bases, with 9 bases between. The CDR3 has 12 amino acids. Germline lookup yields CDR1 SGHTA and CDR2 FQGNSA. The CDR3 DNA follows: TGTGCCAGCAGCTTCAATAGAGGTGGCTACACCTTC. Translation gives CASSFNRGGYTF.

This clone has more than one count but fewer than ten. The rearrangement uses TRBV11-3 and TRBJ2-1; D might be TRBD2 (5 bases). The CDR3 covers 15 residues. V lost 3 bases and J 10 bases, leaving 19 bases between the germline ends. The germline gives CDR1 SGHNT, CDR2 YENEEA. DNA of the CDR3: TGTGCCAGCAGCTTCTTCGGGCAGGCTGGAGGAGAGCAGTTCTTC. This gives the protein CASSFFGQAGGEQFF.

V is TRBV19 and J is TRBJ1-2; 7 bases agree with TRBD1. V dropped 6 bases and J dropped 7; count of bases not matched to a gene: 8. Germline loops: CDR1 LNHDA, CDR2 SQIVND (reference sequence). The CDR3 has 13 residues. The CDR3 DNA sequence: TGTGCCAGTAGCCGGCAGGGGGACCGTGGCTACACCTTC. Translating it yields CASSRQGDRGYTF.

The J gene is TRBJ2-6, the V gene TRBV12-5; 10 nucleotides align to TRBD1. CDR1 LGHNT and CDR2 FRNRAP come from the germline V gene. V trimming: 5 bases; J trimming: 1 base; junction bases outside the gene matches: 5. The CDR3 runs to 17 residues. CDR3 bases: TGTGCTAGTGGTCCCGGACAGGGGGGTTCTGGGGCCAACGTCCTGACTTTC. Translation: CASGPGQGGSGANVLTF. The full variable domain, its missing parts supplied by reference TRBV12-5 and TRBJ2-6, is DARVTQTPRHKVTEMGQEVTMRCQPILGHNTVFWYRQTMMQGLELLAYFRNRAPLDDSGMPKDRFSAEMPDATLATLKIQPSEPRDSAVYFCASGPGQGGSGANVLTFGAGSRLTVL.

The chain has TRBV20-1 and TRBJ2-5, with a possible D match to TRBD2 (6 bases). Germline CDR1 reads DFQATT; CDR2 reads SNEGSKA (reference sequence). Trimming pared 6 bases from V and 5 bases from J, leaving 10 bases between. There are 11 residues in the CDR3. Here the CDR3 reads CSAQSGETQYF. For the CDR3, the DNA is TGCAGTGCCCAGAGCGGGGAGACCCAGTACTTC.

The V and J genes are TRBV30 and TRBJ1-3, with TRBD1 matching over 7 bases. J gave up 4 bases and V 2 bases, and 14 bases lay outside the gene matches. Germline V gives CDR1 GTSNPN, CDR2 SVGIG (reference sequence). CDR3 length: 17 amino acids. DNA of the CDR3: TGTGCCTGGAGTCCCCCGACAGGGTTCTTCTCCGGAAACACCATATATTTT. Protein: CAWSPPTGFFSGNTIYF.

This chain links TRBV5-1 with TRBJ2-7; 10 positions agree with TRBD2. CDR1 and CDR2 (germline): SGHRS, YFSETQ. J was trimmed by 3 bases and V by 4 bases; bases with no gene match: 4. The CDR3 has 14 amino acids. The CDR3 nucleotides read TGCGCCAGCAGCCTATCTAGCGGGGGCTACGAGCAGTACGTC. Protein sequence: CASSLSSGGYEQYV.

The chain couples TRBV19 to TRBJ1-1; 8 nucleotides align to TRBD1. Germline CDR1 is LNHDA and CDR2 is SQIVND (reference sequence). Trimming took 3 bases from V and 0 from J; bases not matched to a gene: 9. CDR3 length: 17 amino acids. The CDR3 DNA reads as TGTGCCAGTAGTATGTGGCAGGGGGCCCTTATGAACACTGAAGCTTTCTTT. Translated, it gives CASSMWQGALMNTEAFF.

This chain joins TRBV24-1 and TRBJ2-1; no definite D call. Between the trimmed V and J ends, which lost 3 bases and 4 bases, there was a span of 12 bases. The CDR3 contains 15 residues. CDR1 is KGHDR, CDR2 SFDVKD, per germline. The CDR3 loop is CATSDHQDSYNEQFF. The CDR3 nucleotides are TGTGCCACCAGTGATCACCAGGATAGTTACAATGAGCAGTTCTTC.

The rearrangement joins TRBV16 to TRBJ1-5, with a possible D match to TRBD1 (5 bases). V lost 4 bases, J lost 3 bases, and 16 bases lay in between. The CDR3 covers 16 residues. CDR1 is KGHSY, CDR2 FQNENV, per germline. The CDR3 DNA follows: TGTGCCAGCAGCCCCAATCAGGAGGGACTCAATCAGCCCCAGCATTTT. Protein: CASSPNQEGLNQPQHF.

The CDR3 protein is CATTSGAFF. CDR3 bases: TGTGCCACTACCTCAGGAGCTTTCTTT. V gene TRBV12-3 or TRBV12-4 combines with J gene TRBJ1-1; D unresolved. The CDR3 sequence is 9 residues long. V shed 10 bases and J shed 10 bases, with 10 bases lying between them.

In DNA form, the CDR3 reads TGTGCCAGCAGACCCGGACTAGCGGGAAAAAAGACCCAGTACTTC. Protein: CASRPGLAGKKTQYF. This chain joins TRBV6-5 and TRBJ2-5; 12 nucleotides match TRBD2. The CDR3 loop spans 15 amino acids. After removal of 6 bases from V and 6 bases from J, the junction contained 8 bases not matched to a gene. The germline V gene encodes CDR1 MNHEY and CDR2 SVGAGI.

The chain carries TRBV25-1 and TRBJ1-1; the D gene is possibly TRBD1 (6 bases). V gave up 1 base and J gave up 0 bases, with 6 bases separating them. This CDR3 has 14 residues. Germline V gene lookup returns CDR1 MGHDK and CDR2 SYGVNS. CDR3 nucleotide sequence: TGTGCCAGCAGTGAATGGGACATGAACACTGAAGCTTTCTTT. Protein sequence: CASSEWDMNTEAFF.

The chain employs TRBV9 and TRBJ1-5, with D possibly TRBD1 on 6 matching bases. The CDR3 length is 14 residues. The germline V gene encodes CDR1 SGDLS and CDR2 YYNGEE. Trimming shortened V by 4 bases and J by 4 bases, and 12 bases separated the two germline ends. This chain's CDR3 is CASSSRDINQPQHF. Written as DNA, the CDR3 is TGTGCCAGCAGCTCCCGGGACATTAATCAGCCCCAGCATTTT.

The chain combines TRBV7-2 with TRBJ2-5; TRBD2 matches 14 bases. The CDR3 contains 16 residues. The V segment lost 3 bases and the J segment 5 bases; nucleotides outside the gene matches: 5. The germline CDR1 and CDR2 sequences are SGHTA and FQGNSA. In nucleotides, the CDR3 is TGTGCCAGCAGCTTCGGACTAGCGGGGGGAGGGGAGACCCAGTACTTC. Protein sequence: CASSFGLAGGGETQYF.

There are a few counts of this clone. The V gene is TRBV7-2, the J gene TRBJ1-5; D may be TRBD1 (6 bases). Trimming stripped 5 bases from V and 1 base from J, with 12 bases between. The germline gives CDR1 SGHTA, CDR2 FQGNSA. This CDR3 is 15 amino acids long. CDR3 sequence reads: CASSLIQGSNQPQHF. The CDR3 DNA follows: TGTGCCAGCAGCCTAATACAGGGCAGCAATCAGCCCCAGCATTTT.